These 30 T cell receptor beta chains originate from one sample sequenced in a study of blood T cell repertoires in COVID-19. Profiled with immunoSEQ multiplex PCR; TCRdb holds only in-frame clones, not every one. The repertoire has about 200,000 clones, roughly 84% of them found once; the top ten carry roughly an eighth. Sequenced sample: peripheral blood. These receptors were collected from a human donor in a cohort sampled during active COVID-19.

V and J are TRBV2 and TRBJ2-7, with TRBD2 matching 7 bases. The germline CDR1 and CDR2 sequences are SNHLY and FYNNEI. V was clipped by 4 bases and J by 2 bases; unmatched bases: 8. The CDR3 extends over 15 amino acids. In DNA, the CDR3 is TGTGCCAGCAGTGGTCGCGGGAGAGGACCCTACGAGCAGTACTTC. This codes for CASSGRGRGPYEQYF.

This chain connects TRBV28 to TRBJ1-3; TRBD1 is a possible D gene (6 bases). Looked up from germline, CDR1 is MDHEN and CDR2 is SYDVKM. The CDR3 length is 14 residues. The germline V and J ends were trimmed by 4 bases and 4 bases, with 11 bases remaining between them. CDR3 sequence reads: CASSSGTFGNTIYF. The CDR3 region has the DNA TGTGCCAGCAGTTCCGGGACATTCGGAAACACCATATATTTT. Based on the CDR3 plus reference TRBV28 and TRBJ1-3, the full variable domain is DVKVTQSSRYLVKRTGEKVFLECVQDMDHENMFWYRQDPGLGLRLIYFSYDVKMKEKGDIPEGYSVSREKKERFSLILESASTNQTSMYLCASSSGTFGNTIYFGEGSWLTVV.

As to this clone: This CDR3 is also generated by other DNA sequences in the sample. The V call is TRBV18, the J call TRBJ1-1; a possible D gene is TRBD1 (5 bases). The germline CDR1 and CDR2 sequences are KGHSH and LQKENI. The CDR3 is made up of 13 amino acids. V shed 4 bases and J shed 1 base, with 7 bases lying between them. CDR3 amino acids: CASSLQGNTEAFF. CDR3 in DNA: TGTGCCAGCTCACTCCAGGGGAACACTGAAGCTTTCTTT. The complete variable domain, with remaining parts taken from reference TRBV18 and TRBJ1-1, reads NAGVMQNPRHLVRRRGQEARLRCSPMKGHSHVYWYRQLPEEGLKFMVYLQKENIIDESGMPKERFSAEFPKEGPSILRIQQVVRGDSAAYFCASSLQGNTEAFFGQGTRLTVV.

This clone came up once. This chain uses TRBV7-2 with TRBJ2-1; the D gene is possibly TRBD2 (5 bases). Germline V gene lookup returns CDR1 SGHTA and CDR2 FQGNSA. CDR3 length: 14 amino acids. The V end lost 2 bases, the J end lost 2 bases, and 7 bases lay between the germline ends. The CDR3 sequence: CASSLFGAYNEQFF. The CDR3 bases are TGTGCCAGCAGCTTATTCGGGGCCTACAATGAGCAGTTCTTC.

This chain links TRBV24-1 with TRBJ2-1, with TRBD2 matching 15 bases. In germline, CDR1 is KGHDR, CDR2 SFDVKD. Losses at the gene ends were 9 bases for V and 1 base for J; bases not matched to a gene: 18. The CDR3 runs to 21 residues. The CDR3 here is CATARGILGLAGGRSYNEQFF. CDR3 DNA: TGTGCCACCGCACGGGGTATTTTGGGACTAGCGGGAGGTAGGTCCTACAATGAGCAGTTCTTC.

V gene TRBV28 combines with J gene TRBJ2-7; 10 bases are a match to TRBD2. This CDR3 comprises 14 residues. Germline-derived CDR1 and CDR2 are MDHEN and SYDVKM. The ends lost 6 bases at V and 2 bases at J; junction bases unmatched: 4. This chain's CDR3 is CASSHSGRTYEQYF. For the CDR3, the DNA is TGTGCCAGCAGCCATAGCGGGAGGACCTACGAGCAGTACTTC.

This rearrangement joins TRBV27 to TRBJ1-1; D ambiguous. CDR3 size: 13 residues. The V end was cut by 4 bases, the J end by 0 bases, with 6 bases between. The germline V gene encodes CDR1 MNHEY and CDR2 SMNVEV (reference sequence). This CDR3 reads CASSWAMNTEAFF. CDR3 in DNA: TGTGCCAGCAGTTGGGCCATGAACACTGAAGCTTTCTTT.

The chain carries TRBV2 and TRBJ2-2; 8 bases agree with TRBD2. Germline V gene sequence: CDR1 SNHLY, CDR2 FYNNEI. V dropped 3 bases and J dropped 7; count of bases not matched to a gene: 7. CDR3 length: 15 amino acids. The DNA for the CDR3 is TGTGCCAGCAGTGACCGACTAGCGCTGGGCGGGGAGCTGTTTTTT. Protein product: CASSDRLALGGELFF.

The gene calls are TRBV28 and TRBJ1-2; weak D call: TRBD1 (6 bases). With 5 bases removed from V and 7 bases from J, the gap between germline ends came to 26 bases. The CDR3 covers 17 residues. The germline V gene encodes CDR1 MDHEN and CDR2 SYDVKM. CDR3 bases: TGTGCCAGCAGTGAGGGGAGGGTCTGGGGGGCCCATCCTGGCTACACCTTC. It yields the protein CASSEGRVWGAHPGYTF.

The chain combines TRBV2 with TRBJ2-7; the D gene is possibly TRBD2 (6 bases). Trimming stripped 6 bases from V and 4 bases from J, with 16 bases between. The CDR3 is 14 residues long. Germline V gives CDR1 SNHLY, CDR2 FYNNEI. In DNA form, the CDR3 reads TGTGCCAGCAGAGCCTCGGGAGAGGCGTACGAGCAGTACTTC. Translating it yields CASRASGEAYEQYF.

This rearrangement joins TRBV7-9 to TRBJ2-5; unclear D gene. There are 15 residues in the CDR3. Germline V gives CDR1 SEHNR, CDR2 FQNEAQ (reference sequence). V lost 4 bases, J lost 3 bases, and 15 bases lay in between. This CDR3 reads CASSSAQVIKETQYF. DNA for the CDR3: TGTGCCAGCAGCTCCGCTCAGGTGATAAAAGAGACCCAGTACTTC.

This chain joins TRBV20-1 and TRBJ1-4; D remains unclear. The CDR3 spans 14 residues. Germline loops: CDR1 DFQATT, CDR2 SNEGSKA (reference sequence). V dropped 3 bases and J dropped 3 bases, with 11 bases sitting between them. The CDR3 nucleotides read TGCAGTGCTAGTCGGGGATCTGCTAATGAAAAACTGTTTTTT. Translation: CSASRGSANEKLFF.

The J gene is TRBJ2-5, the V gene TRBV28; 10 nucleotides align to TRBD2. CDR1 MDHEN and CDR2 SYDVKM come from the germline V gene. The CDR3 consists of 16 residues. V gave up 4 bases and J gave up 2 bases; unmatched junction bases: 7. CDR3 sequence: CASSSPRTSGQETQYF. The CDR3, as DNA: TGTGCCAGCAGTTCCCCCAGGACTAGCGGACAAGAGACCCAGTACTTC.

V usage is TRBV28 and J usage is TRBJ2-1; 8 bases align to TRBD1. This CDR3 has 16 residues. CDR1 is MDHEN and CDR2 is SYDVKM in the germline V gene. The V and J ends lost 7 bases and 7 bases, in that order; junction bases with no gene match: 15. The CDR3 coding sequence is TGTGCCAGCATCCCCCAAGCGGCAGGGGGCTTGAATGAGCAGTTCTTC. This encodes CASIPQAAGGLNEQFF.

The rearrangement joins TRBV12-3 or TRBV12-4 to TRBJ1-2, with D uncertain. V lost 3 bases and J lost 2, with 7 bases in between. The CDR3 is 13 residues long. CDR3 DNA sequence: TGTGCCAGCAGTTTTGGACTGAACTATGGCTACACCTTC. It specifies CASSFGLNYGYTF.

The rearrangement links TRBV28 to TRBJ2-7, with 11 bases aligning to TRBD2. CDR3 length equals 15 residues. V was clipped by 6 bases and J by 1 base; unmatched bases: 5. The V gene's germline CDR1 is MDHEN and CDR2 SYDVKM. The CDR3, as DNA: TGTGCCAGCAGGGGAGGGACTAGCGGTTCCTACGAGCAGTACTTC. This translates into CASRGGTSGSYEQYF.

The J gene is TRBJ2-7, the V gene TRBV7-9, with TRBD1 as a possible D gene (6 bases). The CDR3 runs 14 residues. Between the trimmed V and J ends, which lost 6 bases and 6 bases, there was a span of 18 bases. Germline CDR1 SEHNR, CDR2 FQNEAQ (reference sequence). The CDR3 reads CASRARDIPSEQYF. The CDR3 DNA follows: TGTGCCAGCAGAGCCCGGGACATTCCCTCCGAGCAGTACTTC.

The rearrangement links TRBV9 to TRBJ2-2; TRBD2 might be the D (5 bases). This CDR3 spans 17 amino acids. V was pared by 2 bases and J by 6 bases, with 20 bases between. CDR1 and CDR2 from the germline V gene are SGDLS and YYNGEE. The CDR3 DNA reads TGTGCCAGCAGCGTGGGCCAGCGGCAATCCCCGGCCGGGGAGCTGTTTTTT. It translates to CASSVGQRQSPAGELFF.

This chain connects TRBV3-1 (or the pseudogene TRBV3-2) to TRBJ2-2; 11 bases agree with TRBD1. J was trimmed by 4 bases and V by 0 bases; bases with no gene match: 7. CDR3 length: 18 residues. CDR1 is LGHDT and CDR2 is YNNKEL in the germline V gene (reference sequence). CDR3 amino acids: CASSQDRDRGRTTGELFF. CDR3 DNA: TGTGCCAGCAGCCAAGACCGGGACAGGGGGAGGACCACCGGGGAGCTGTTTTTT.

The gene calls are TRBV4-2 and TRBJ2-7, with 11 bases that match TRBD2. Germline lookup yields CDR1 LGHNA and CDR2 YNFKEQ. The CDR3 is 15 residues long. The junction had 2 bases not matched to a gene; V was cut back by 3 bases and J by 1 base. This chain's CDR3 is CASSQLAGGSYEQYF. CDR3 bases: TGTGCCAGCAGCCAGCTAGCGGGAGGATCCTACGAGCAGTACTTC.

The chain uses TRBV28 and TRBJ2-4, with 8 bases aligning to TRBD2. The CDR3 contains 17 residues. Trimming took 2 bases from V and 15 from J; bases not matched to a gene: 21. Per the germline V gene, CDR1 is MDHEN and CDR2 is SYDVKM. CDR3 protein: CASSLGLPRAGGRGLYF. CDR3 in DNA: TGTGCCAGCAGTTTAGGGCTCCCTAGGGCGGGAGGCCGCGGTTTGTACTTC. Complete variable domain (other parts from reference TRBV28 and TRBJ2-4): DVKVTQSSRYLVKRTGEKVFLECVQDMDHENMFWYRQDPGLGLRLIYFSYDVKMKEKGDIPEGYSVSREKKERFSLILESASTNQTSMYLCASSLGLPRAGGRGLYFGAGTRLSVL.

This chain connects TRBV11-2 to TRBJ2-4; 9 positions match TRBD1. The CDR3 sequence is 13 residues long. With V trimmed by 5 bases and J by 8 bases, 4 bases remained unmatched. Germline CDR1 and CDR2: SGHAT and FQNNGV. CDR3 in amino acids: CASSPRTGDIQYF. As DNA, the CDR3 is TGTGCCAGCAGCCCAAGGACAGGGGACATTCAGTACTTC. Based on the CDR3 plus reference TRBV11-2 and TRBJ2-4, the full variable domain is EAGVAQSPRYKIIEKRQSVAFWCNPISGHATLYWYQQILGQGPKLLIQFQNNGVVDDSQLPKDRFSAERLKGVDSTLKIQPAKLEDSAVYLCASSPRTGDIQYFGAGTRLSVL.

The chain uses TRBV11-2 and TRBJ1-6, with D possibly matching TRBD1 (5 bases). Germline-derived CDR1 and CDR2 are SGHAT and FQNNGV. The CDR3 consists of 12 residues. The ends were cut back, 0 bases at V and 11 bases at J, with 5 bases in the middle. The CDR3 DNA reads TGTGCCAGCAGCTTAGAAGGGGCACCCCTCCACTTT. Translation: CASSLEGAPLHF. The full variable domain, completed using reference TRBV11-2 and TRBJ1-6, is EAGVAQSPRYKIIEKRQSVAFWCNPISGHATLYWYQQILGQGPKLLIQFQNNGVVDDSQLPKDRFSAERLKGVDSTLKIQPAKLEDSAVYLCASSLEGAPLHFGNGTRLTVT.

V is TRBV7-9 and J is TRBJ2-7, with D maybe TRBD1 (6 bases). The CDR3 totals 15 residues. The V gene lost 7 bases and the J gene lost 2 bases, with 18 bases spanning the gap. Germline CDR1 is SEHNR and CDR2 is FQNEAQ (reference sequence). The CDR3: CASTSYGQIPYEQYF. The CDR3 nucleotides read TGTGCCAGCACCTCCTACGGACAGATCCCCTACGAGCAGTACTTC.

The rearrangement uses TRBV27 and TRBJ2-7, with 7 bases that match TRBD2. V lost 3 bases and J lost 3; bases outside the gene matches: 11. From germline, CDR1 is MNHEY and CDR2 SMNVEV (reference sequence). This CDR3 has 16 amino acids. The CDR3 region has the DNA TGTGCCAGCAGTTTGGGACTAACCCAATTCGACTACGAGCAGTACTTC. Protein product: CASSLGLTQFDYEQYF.

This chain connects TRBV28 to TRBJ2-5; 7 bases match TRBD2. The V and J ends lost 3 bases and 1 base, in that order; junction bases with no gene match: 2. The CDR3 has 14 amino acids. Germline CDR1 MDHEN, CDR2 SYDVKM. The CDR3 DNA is TGTGCCAGCAGTTTTACGGGGGGCCAAGAGACCCAGTACTTC. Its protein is CASSFTGGQETQYF. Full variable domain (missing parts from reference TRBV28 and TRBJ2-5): DVKVTQSSRYLVKRTGEKVFLECVQDMDHENMFWYRQDPGLGLRLIYFSYDVKMKEKGDIPEGYSVSREKKERFSLILESASTNQTSMYLCASSFTGGQETQYFGPGTRLLVL.

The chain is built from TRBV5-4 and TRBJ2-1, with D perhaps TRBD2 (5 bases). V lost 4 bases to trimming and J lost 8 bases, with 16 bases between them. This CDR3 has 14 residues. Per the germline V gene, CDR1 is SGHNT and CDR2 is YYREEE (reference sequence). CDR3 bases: TGTGCCAGCAGCCACGGACGAGGGTTGGATGAGCAGTTCTTC. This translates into CASSHGRGLDEQFF.

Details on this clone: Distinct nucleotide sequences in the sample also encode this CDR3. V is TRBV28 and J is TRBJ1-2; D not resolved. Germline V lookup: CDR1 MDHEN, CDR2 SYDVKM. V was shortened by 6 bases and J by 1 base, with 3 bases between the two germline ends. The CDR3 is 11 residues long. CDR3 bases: TGTGCCAGCAGCATTAACTATGGCTACACCTTC. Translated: CASSINYGYTF.

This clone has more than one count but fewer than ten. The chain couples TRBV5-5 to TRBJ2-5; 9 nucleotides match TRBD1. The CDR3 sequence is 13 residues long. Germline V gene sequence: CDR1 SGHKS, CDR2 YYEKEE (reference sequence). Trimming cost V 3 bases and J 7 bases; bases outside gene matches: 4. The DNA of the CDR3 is TGTGCCAGCAGCTGGACAGGGGAGGGGACCCAGTACTTC. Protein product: CASSWTGEGTQYF.

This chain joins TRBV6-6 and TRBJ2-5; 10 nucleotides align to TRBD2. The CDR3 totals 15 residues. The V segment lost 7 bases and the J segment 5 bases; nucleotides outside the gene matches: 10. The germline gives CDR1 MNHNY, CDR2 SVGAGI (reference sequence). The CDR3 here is CASKMTSGWWETQYF. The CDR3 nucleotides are TGTGCCAGCAAGATGACTAGCGGGTGGTGGGAGACCCAGTACTTC.